This TCR beta chain was obtained from a study of long-term antiretroviral therapy in people with HIV. Findings and caveats of the study: The study found that diversity rose after ART but stayed below transplant donor controls. Clones that had undergone expansion before ART dominated the repertoire at all time points. Repertoires looked antigen-experienced, with only a slight naive shift after ART.

Comment on this clone: Its antigen is as yet unknown.

Germline V CDR1 and CDR2: LGHNA, YSLEER. This CDR3 contains 14 residues. The ends lost 0 bases at V and 6 bases at J; junction bases unmatched: 4. Survey level was the resolution at which the v3.0 immunoSEQ assay ran. Profiling relied on immunoSEQ multiplex PCR, and the TCRdb table lists in-frame clones only, not all of them. The repertoire holds 42,000 or so clones, with approximately 85% as singletons. The specimen was unsorted PBMCs, collected 3.1 years after starting antiretroviral therapy. The chain links TRBV4-3 to TRBJ1-1; 7 bases line up with TRBD1. This TCR came from a woman aged 50 to 65 with HIV. The CDR3 DNA reads as TGCGCCAGCAGCCAAGACGACAGGGCCCCTGAAGCTTTCTTT. Translating gives CASSQDDRAPEAFF.